This T cell receptor (beta chain) was observed in a study of T cell changes during pregnancy in multiple sclerosis. The table came from immunoSEQ multiplex PCR; TCRdb's copy has only in-frame clones and leaves some out. This sample has 60,000 to 65,000 clones, with 80% to 95% found just once. V lost 7 bases to trimming and J lost 4 bases, with 20 bases between them. CDR1 is SGHRS and CDR2 is YFSETQ in the germline V gene. The CDR3 covers 15 residues. The rearrangement links TRBV5-1 to TRBJ1-2; D may be TRBD1 (5 bases). The source was peripheral blood, collected in the second trimester of pregnancy. This TCR was sampled from a female donor in good health, enrolled as a control in a pregnancy study. In DNA, the CDR3 is TGCGCCAGCCACGGGGGGGGTTCCCTAAGCTATGGCTACACCTTC. Translation gives CASHGGGSLSYGYTF.